Listed here is a single T cell receptor (beta chain). Its target is not known. This specimen comes from a study of OX40 agonist ivuxolimab in advanced cancers. Study-wide findings and caveats: Partly responding patients at 0.1-3.0 mg/kg showed some of the smallest clonal expansion.

Baseline, cycle 4 day 1, and cycle 7 day 1 were the blood sampling points. Trimming took 2 bases from V and 3 from J; bases not matched to a gene: 4. The CDR3 is 15 residues long. CDR1 and CDR2 (germline): ENHRY, SYGVKD. Here immunoSEQ multiplex PCR was the method, and the copy in TCRdb shows in-frame clones only, minus some. The table has 45,000 to 60,000 clones, roughly nine tenths seen once. The rearrangement links TRBV10-3 to TRBJ1-1; TRBD1 matches at 9 bases. This TCR came from an adult with an advanced solid tumor such as melanoma, head and neck, liver or kidney cancer. The sequencing used CD4+ or CD8+ T cells sorted from blood, collected in a trial of the OX40 agonist ivuxolimab. CDR3 loop: CAISERTGAYTEAFF. The CDR3 DNA follows: TGTGCCATCAGTGAGCGGACAGGGGCCTACACTGAAGCTTTCTTT.